This is a list of T cell receptor beta chains from one sample in a study of T cell responses to AZD1222 COVID-19 vaccine. Generated by immunoSEQ multiplex PCR, the TCRdb table keeps only in-frame clones and is missing some. This sample has some 200,000 clones, with 88% found just once. This material consisted of peripheral blood, taken 28 days after the second AZD1222 dose. The receptor set was obtained from an adult who received the AZD1222 COVID-19 vaccine. Each CDR3 is given with its conserved first and last residue. A D gene is named only where the DNA matches it firmly. Size is stated for part of the rows, as once, few or many counts, or as a class when the clone is expanded.

clone_size	d_call	j_call	v_call	cdr3_aa	cdr3_nt
-	-	TRBJ2-7	TRBV11-3	CASSPDSYEQYF	TGTGCCAGCAGCCCGGACAGCTACGAGCAGTACTTC
-	-	TRBJ2-1	TRBV3-1/TRBV3-2	CASSQDSIVQFF	TGTGCCAGCAGCCAAGATTCGATTGTACAGTTCTTC
few	-	TRBJ2-7	TRBV7-8	CASSPIQGPYEQYF	TGTGCCAGCAGCCCAATACAGGGCCCCTACGAGCAGTACTTC
-	TRBD1	TRBJ1-3	TRBV7-8	CASSPFTGTGIGNTIYF	TGTGCCAGCAGCCCTTTCACCGGGACAGGGATCGGAAACACCATATATTTT
-	-	TRBJ2-3	TRBV27	CASGPPGPGGADTQYF	TGTGCCAGCGGTCCGCCGGGCCCCGGCGGGGCAGATACGCAGTATTTT
-	-	TRBJ1-3	TRBV20-1	CSASRQSLMSAGNTIYF	TGCAGTGCTAGTAGGCAGTCTTTAATGAGCGCTGGAAACACCATATATTTT
few	-	TRBJ2-7	TRBV14	CASSQDGQGWYEQYF	TGTGCCAGCAGCCAAGATGGCCAGGGGTGGTACGAGCAGTACTTC
-	-	TRBJ1-2	TRBV10-3	CAISTTGPYGYTF	TGTGCCATCAGCACCACGGGCCCCTATGGCTACACCTTC
-	-	TRBJ1-2	TRBV19	CASSIGEYGYGYTF	TGTGCCAGTAGTATTGGGGAGTACGGCTATGGCTACACCTTC
once	-	TRBJ2-7	TRBV19	CASSTKSPGRSYEQYF	TGTGCCAGTAGTACGAAAAGCCCAGGACGGTCCTACGAGCAGTACTTC
-	-	TRBJ2-7	TRBV30	CAWRNGGEQYF	TGTGCCTGGAGGAACGGGGGCGAGCAGTACTTC
-	-	TRBJ1-1	TRBV5-4	CASSFQGRTEAFF	TGTGCCAGCAGCTTCCAGGGGCGGACTGAAGCTTTCTTT
-	-	TRBJ1-2	TRBV27	CASSASGLFYGYTF	TGTGCCAGCAGTGCCTCAGGGCTATTCTATGGCTACACCTTC
once	TRBD1	TRBJ1-2	TRBV5-1	CASSALTGYGYTF	TGCGCCAGCAGCGCCCTGACAGGGTATGGCTACACCTTC
-	-	TRBJ2-7	TRBV24-1	CATSDGGPEQYF	TGTGCCACCAGTGACGGGGGGCCCGAGCAGTACTTC
-	TRBD2	TRBJ2-1	TRBV7-2	CASSPGTSGRGWNEQFF	TGTGCCAGCAGCCCCGGGACTAGCGGGAGGGGATGGAATGAGCAGTTCTTC
-	-	TRBJ2-2	TRBV24-1	CATKDSNTGELFF	TGTGCCACCAAAGACTCTAACACCGGGGAGCTGTTTTTT
-	TRBD2	TRBJ2-7	TRBV3-1/TRBV3-2	CASSHRLAGGRRDISIEQYF	TGTGCCAGCAGCCACCGACTAGCGGGAGGGCGGAGGGATATCTCGATCGAGCAGTACTTC
-	-	TRBJ2-2	TRBV15	CATSRGPATGELFF	TGTGCCACCAGCAGGGGACCTGCAACCGGGGAGCTGTTTTTT